One and the same sample provided the 29 T cell receptor beta chains below, sequenced in a study of T cells after posttransplantation cyclophosphamide. Libraries were prepared by immunoSEQ multiplex PCR; TCRdb keeps only in-frame clonotypes and omits some of them. The sample yields 5,000 to 6,000 clones, about 71% seen once. A marrow graft followed busulfan-fludarabine conditioning, with cyclophosphamide on days +3 and +4. The specimen comprised PBMCs, sampled after allogeneic stem cell transplant with posttransplant cyclophosphamide. These receptor sequences come from a male patient aged 60-69 years who received an allogeneic stem cell transplant from an unrelated donor, was CMV-positive, and had no GVHD. The T cells may partly be graft donor cells.

The chain combines TRBV28 with TRBJ1-1; tentatively, D is TRBD1 (6 bases). The CDR3 contains 14 residues. Germline V CDR1 and CDR2: MDHEN, SYDVKM. V gave up 5 bases and J gave up 1 base, with 11 bases separating them. CDR3 bases: TGTGCCAGCAGTCCTCGACAGGAGAACACTGAAGCTTTCTTT. Translation: CASSPRQENTEAFF.

V usage is TRBV6-1 and J usage is TRBJ2-5, with TRBD2 matching over 10 bases. The CDR3 is made up of 13 amino acids. The V gene's germline CDR1 is MNHNS and CDR2 SASEGT. V shed 5 bases, J shed 5 bases, and the junction held 2 bases outside the gene matches. Written as DNA, the CDR3 is TGTGCCAGCAGTTTTAGCGGGGGGGAGACCCAGTACTTC. It translates to CASSFSGGETQYF.

This rearrangement joins TRBV15 to TRBJ2-7; D may be TRBD2 (6 bases). The CDR3 has 14 residues. The germline V gene has CDR1 LNHNV and CDR2 YYDKDF (reference sequence). Between the trimmed V and J ends, which lost 0 bases and 7 bases, there was a span of 13 bases. The CDR3 loop reads CATSRDLGGREQYF. CDR3 coding DNA: TGTGCCACCAGCAGAGATCTGGGTGGGAGGGAGCAGTACTTC.

This clone was detected only a few times. The gene calls are TRBV6-5 and TRBJ2-3, with 7 bases that match TRBD1. J was trimmed by 11 bases and V by 0 bases; bases with no gene match: 5. This CDR3 region has 13 residues. Looked up from germline, CDR1 is MNHEY and CDR2 is SVGAGI. The CDR3 nucleotides read TGTGCCAGCAGTTACTCGATTACAGGGGTGCAGTATTTT. Residues: CASSYSITGVQYF.

This clone has just a few counts. The chain recombines TRBV2 with TRBJ2-7; 8 bases map to TRBD2. J was trimmed by 5 bases and V by 7 bases; bases with no gene match: 10. Germline CDR1 SNHLY, CDR2 FYNNEI. This CDR3 comprises 14 residues. In DNA, the CDR3 is TGTGCCAGCAAGAGGCGGGAGGCCCACCACGAGCAGTACTTC. It translates to CASKRREAHHEQYF.

Sample share makes this clone medium-sized. The chain employs TRBV7-2 and TRBJ2-7; TRBD1 might be the D (6 bases). Germline CDR1 reads SGHTA; CDR2 reads FQGNSA. The CDR3 covers 14 residues. The V gene lost 5 bases and the J gene lost 3 bases, with 14 bases spanning the gap. The CDR3 coding sequence is TGTGCCAGCAGCCTAATGACAGGTAGCTACGAGCAGTACTTC. It yields the protein CASSLMTGSYEQYF. The whole variable domain, filled in from reference TRBV7-2 and TRBJ2-7, reads GAGVSQSPSNKVTEKGKDVELRCDPISGHTALYWYRQSLGQGLEFLIYFQGNSAPDKSGLPSDRFSAERTGGSVSTLTIQRTQQEDSAVYLCASSLMTGSYEQYFGPGTRLTVT.

J is TRBJ2-1 and V is TRBV28; tentative D call: TRBD2 (5 bases). V lost 1 base to trimming and J lost 9 bases, with 13 bases between them. The V gene's germline CDR1 is MDHEN and CDR2 SYDVKM. The CDR3 is 14 residues long. Written as DNA, the CDR3 is TGTGCCAGCAGTTTATCCCGGGGTTGGGCTGAGCAGTTCTTC. Its translation: CASSLSRGWAEQFF.

The chain links TRBV7-2 to TRBJ2-1; 10 bases are shared with TRBD2. Trimming at V came to 6 bases and at J to 4 bases, leaving 6 bases not matched to a gene. This CDR3 region has 15 residues. The germline V gene encodes CDR1 SGHTA and CDR2 FQGNSA. Here the CDR3 reads CASSPAGGPYNEQFF. In DNA form, the CDR3 reads TGTGCCAGCAGTCCAGCGGGGGGGCCGTACAATGAGCAGTTCTTC.

The chain recombines TRBV11-3 with TRBJ2-3; 10 bases line up with TRBD2. Trimming cost V 5 bases and J 2 bases; bases outside gene matches: 4. The CDR3 has 15 residues. The germline CDR1 and CDR2 sequences are SGHNT and YENEEA. CDR3 region: CASSPSGGATDTQYF. CDR3 sequence (DNA): TGTGCCAGCAGCCCGAGCGGGGGGGCCACAGATACGCAGTATTTT.

The V call is TRBV28, the J call TRBJ1-2; 8 bases align to TRBD1. The V gene end was trimmed by 5 bases and the J gene end by 4 bases; junction bases not matched to a gene: 15. The CDR3 consists of 17 residues. The germline CDR1 and CDR2 sequences are MDHEN and SYDVKM. CDR3 protein: CASSPTGTGSSTYGYTF. CDR3 in DNA: TGTGCCAGCAGTCCTACCGGGACAGGTTCTTCAACCTATGGCTACACCTTC.

The count of this clone is one. The rearrangement uses TRBV11-3 and TRBJ2-5; D uncertain. The CDR3 contains 13 residues. Germline assignment: CDR1 SGHNT and CDR2 YENEEA. V was trimmed by 3 bases and J by 4 bases, leaving 9 bases between them. CDR3 loop: CASSFSYRETQYF. CDR3 coding DNA: TGTGCCAGCAGCTTCAGTTATCGAGAGACCCAGTACTTC.

This clone was counted a few times. V usage is TRBV5-1 and J usage is TRBJ1-6, with unresolved D. This CDR3 has 15 amino acids. Germline V gene sequence: CDR1 SGHRS, CDR2 YFSETQ. V was shortened by 4 bases and J by 2 bases, with 10 bases between the two germline ends. CDR3: CASSPRETYNSPLHF. The CDR3 region has the DNA TGCGCCAGCAGCCCACGAGAGACCTATAATTCACCCCTCCACTTT.

The CDR3 sequence: CASSGKRGTGPNEKLFF. CDR3 in DNA: TGTGCCAGCAGTGGAAAGAGAGGAACAGGGCCTAATGAAAAACTGTTTTTT. The chain is built from TRBV6-1 and TRBJ1-4, with D tentatively TRBD1 (6 bases). This CDR3 has 17 amino acids. The V end lost 4 bases, the J end lost 3 bases, and 18 bases lay between the germline ends. Germline V gene lookup returns CDR1 MNHNS and CDR2 SASEGT.

V is TRBV19 and J is TRBJ1-5; possibly TRBD1 for D (6 bases). The germline V and J ends were trimmed by 8 bases and 4 bases, with 18 bases remaining between them. The CDR3 length is 15 residues. CDR1 is LNHDA, CDR2 SQIVND, per germline (reference sequence). The CDR3 region is CASGQTGRRNQPQHF. The CDR3 bases are TGTGCCAGTGGGCAGACAGGTCGTCGTAATCAGCCCCAGCATTTT.

The genes are TRBV18 and TRBJ2-7; a possible D gene is TRBD1 (6 bases). This CDR3 is built from 17 residues. Looked up from germline, CDR1 is KGHSH and CDR2 is LQKENI. Deletions cut 2 bases from V and 1 base from J, with 18 bases between. CDR3 amino acids: CASSPGGTRGYSYEQYF. The CDR3 nucleotides are TGTGCCAGCTCACCAGGGGGTACCAGGGGATATTCCTACGAGCAGTACTTC.

The CDR3 bases are TGTGCCAGCAGTCTAATGTGGAGCGGCAATCAGCCCCAGCATTTT. This codes for CASSLMWSGNQPQHF. V is TRBV6-5 and J is TRBJ1-5; D is unresolved. The germline V gene encodes CDR1 MNHEY and CDR2 SVGAGI. CDR3 length: 15 residues. V dropped 5 bases and J dropped 2 bases, with 13 bases sitting between them.

The CDR3 spells CAWSKGQGRETQYF. The DNA for the CDR3 is TGTGCCTGGTCAAAGGGGCAGGGAAGAGAGACCCAGTACTTC. The V gene is TRBV30, the J gene TRBJ2-5; the D gene is possibly TRBD1 (5 bases). Germline V gene lookup returns CDR1 GTSNPN and CDR2 SVGIG (reference sequence). V dropped 5 bases and J dropped 4 bases, with 17 bases sitting between them. The CDR3 runs 14 residues.

This clone was observed a few times. Other DNA sequences of this sample code for an identical CDR3. The J gene is TRBJ2-1, the V gene TRBV19; D gene unclear. CDR1 is LNHDA, CDR2 SQIVND, per germline (reference sequence). The CDR3 extends over 13 amino acids. V was pared by 1 base and J by 4 bases, with 5 bases between. This CDR3 is CASSIARYNEQFF. The CDR3 DNA follows: TGTGCCAGTAGTATAGCCAGATACAATGAGCAGTTCTTC. Variable domain in full (rest from reference TRBV19 and TRBJ2-1): DGGITQSPKYLFRKEGQNVTLSCEQNLNHDAMYWYRQDPGQGLRLIYYSQIVNDFQKGDIAEGYSVSREKKESFPLTVTSAQKNPTAFYLCASSIARYNEQFFGPGTRLTVL.

This rearrangement joins TRBV2 to TRBJ2-5, with 8 bases aligning to TRBD2. V lost 4 bases, J lost 7 bases, and 5 bases stayed unmatched. The CDR3 is 13 amino acids. Germline CDR1 reads SNHLY; CDR2 reads FYNNEI. The CDR3 is CASSGTSRGTQYF. The CDR3 DNA reads TGTGCCAGCAGTGGGACTAGCCGGGGGACCCAGTACTTC.

CDR3 in amino acids: CASSRRGTENNEQFF. The CDR3 DNA follows: TGTGCCAGCAGTCGGCGCGGGACGGAAAACAATGAGCAGTTCTTC. The V gene is TRBV2, the J gene TRBJ2-1; TRBD2 is a possible D gene (6 bases). CDR1 SNHLY and CDR2 FYNNEI come from the germline V gene. The length of the CDR3 is 15 residues. V lost 5 bases, J lost 5 bases, and 16 bases lay in between.

This clone was counted a single time. This rearrangement joins TRBV19 to TRBJ1-5, with TRBD1 matching over 7 bases. J was trimmed by 6 bases and V by 7 bases; bases with no gene match: 9. Germline V lookup: CDR1 LNHDA, CDR2 SQIVND (reference sequence). This CDR3 is 14 amino acids long. The CDR3 loop reads CASIGGQWAQPQHF. The CDR3 coding sequence is TGTGCCAGTATTGGGGGACAGTGGGCTCAGCCCCAGCATTTT.

This chain connects TRBV7-6 to TRBJ2-2; TRBD1 is a possible D gene (6 bases). Trimming took 3 bases from V and 6 from J, leaving 8 bases between them. Looked up from germline, CDR1 is SGHVS and CDR2 is FNYEAQ. This CDR3 has 13 residues. CDR3 loop: CASSFNRAGELFF. CDR3 in DNA: TGTGCCAGCAGCTTCAACAGGGCCGGGGAGCTGTTTTTT.

V gene TRBV7-6 combines with J gene TRBJ2-3; no firm D call. Germline lookup yields CDR1 SGHVS and CDR2 FNYEAQ. CDR3 size: 13 residues. Between the trimmed V and J ends, which lost 8 bases and 0 bases, there was a span of 9 bases. CDR3 DNA: TGTGCCAGCTCGCGTTTTAGCACAGATACGCAGTATTTT. This codes for CASSRFSTDTQYF.

The V call is TRBV6-1, the J call TRBJ2-7; a weak D match, TRBD1 (6 bases). Trimming removed 6 bases from V and 5 bases from J, with 17 bases in between. The CDR3 loop spans 14 amino acids. Germline values: CDR1 MNHNS, CDR2 SASEGT. The CDR3 protein is CASRSSQGVDEQYF. CDR3 coding DNA: TGTGCCAGCAGAAGTTCACAGGGAGTCGACGAGCAGTACTTC.

V gene TRBV30 combines with J gene TRBJ2-5, with 8 bases matching TRBD1. Losses at the gene ends were 4 bases for V and 5 bases for J; bases not matched to a gene: 12. CDR1 is GTSNPN, CDR2 SVGIG, per germline (reference sequence). The CDR3 consists of 15 residues. DNA of the CDR3: TGTGCCTGGAATGCAGGGGGCGAGGTGGGGGAGACCCAGTACTTC. The encoded protein is CAWNAGGEVGETQYF.

The gene calls are TRBV29-1 and TRBJ2-7; 15 bases match TRBD2. The length of the CDR3 is 19 residues. CDR1 SQVTM and CDR2 ANQGSEA come from the germline V gene. The V gene end was trimmed by 0 bases and the J gene end by 0 bases; junction bases not matched to a gene: 9. CDR3 sequence reads: CSVEDRGLAGGPLSYEQYF. The CDR3 DNA reads TGCAGCGTTGAAGATCGAGGACTAGCGGGAGGGCCCCTCTCCTACGAGCAGTACTTC.

J is TRBJ2-7 and V is TRBV7-4; D gene ambiguous. V was clipped by 5 bases and J by 4 bases, with 21 bases between them. The CDR3 has 16 amino acids. Germline CDR1 is SGHVT and CDR2 is SQSDAQ. This CDR3 reads CASSAPRCRRGYEQYF. In DNA form, the CDR3 reads TGTGCCAGCAGCGCCCCTAGGTGTCGTCGAGGATACGAGCAGTACTTC.

The gene calls are TRBV19 and TRBJ2-7; the match to TRBD1 covers 7 bases. J was trimmed by 2 bases and V by 5 bases; bases with no gene match: 6. The length of the CDR3 is 14 residues. Germline CDR1 reads LNHDA; CDR2 reads SQIVND (reference sequence). The CDR3 nucleotides are TGTGCCAGTAGTCGGGACAGAAATCCCTACGAGCAGTACTTC. This sequence encodes CASSRDRNPYEQYF. Supplemented by reference TRBV19 and TRBJ2-7, the full variable domain reads DGGITQSPKYLFRKEGQNVTLSCEQNLNHDAMYWYRQDPGQGLRLIYYSQIVNDFQKGDIAEGYSVSREKKESFPLTVTSAQKNPTAFYLCASSRDRNPYEQYFGPGTRLTVT.

The rearrangement links TRBV2 to TRBJ2-1; 14 positions match TRBD2. Germline trimming cut 4 bases from V and 3 bases from J; bases unmatched to any gene: 2. From germline, CDR1 is SNHLY and CDR2 FYNNEI. This CDR3 comprises 16 residues. DNA of the CDR3: TGTGCCAGCAGTGGACTAGCGGGGGGGAACTACAATGAGCAGTTCTTC. It specifies CASSGLAGGNYNEQFF.